This record looks at one T cell receptor (beta chain) sequence and its context. Sequenced by immunoSEQ multiplex PCR; TCRdb stores in-frame clones only, minus some. This table has about 250,000 clones, more than 75% appearing once. The CDR3 is 15 residues long. Per germline, CDR1 LGHDT and CDR2 YNNKEL (reference sequence). V was clipped by 6 bases and J by 1 base, with 13 bases between them. The data stem from a study of blood T cell repertoires in COVID-19. The overall study: Specimens from acute and convalescent COVID-19 originated in the United States, Italy and Spain.

The chain combines TRBV3-1 (or the pseudogene TRBV3-2) with TRBJ1-5; no reliable D call. Sequenced material: peripheral blood. This clonotype was obtained from a woman aged 80 or over with COVID-19, enrolled during active disease. CDR3 nucleotide sequence: TGTGCCAGCAGTTCCGGACTATCGAGCAATCAGCCCCAGCATTTT. It is translated as CASSSGLSSNQPQHF.